These 10 T cell receptor beta chains share one sample of origin, sequenced in a study of T-cell memory formation after mild COVID-19 (dated by TCRdb to the early 2020s). Library construction relied on 5' RACE. Instrument on record: Illumina NovaSeq 6000. TCRdb reran the public reads through fastp at Q25 and MiXCR, keeping productive beta chains. Every distinct CDR3 protein forms one entry, paired with its most common genes and DNA. The sample table lists some 130,000 distinct CDR3 sequences, approximately 15% of them with a count of one. In total, the top ten clones hold over 4% of the sample. Sequenced material: PBMCs or a T cell subset sorted from them (not recorded which). The receptors derive from a man aged 18-30 years who had mild COVID-19 (a few samples of this study predate the infection). The sample titles of this study are shuffled in the database, so cell type and time point are left out; the donor was told from shared clones.

In its sample, this clonotype was seen a few times. V and J are TRBV4-1 and TRBJ1-4; D call uncertain. Trimming took 1 base from V and 6 from J, leaving 12 bases between them. CDR3 length: 15 amino acids. From germline, CDR1 is MGHRA and CDR2 YSYEKL. CDR3 nucleotides: TGCGCCAGCAGCCAAGCCTTGACCCAAGATGAAAAACTGTTTTTT. It yields the protein CASSQALTQDEKLFF.

In its sample, this clonotype was seen a few times. The V call is TRBV6-1, the J call TRBJ2-5; 10 positions agree with TRBD1. The CDR3 length is 14 residues. Germline V gene data show CDR1 as MNHNS and CDR2 as SASEGT. V was clipped by 6 bases and J by 4 bases; unmatched bases: 5. DNA for the CDR3: TGTGCCAGCAGCTGGACAGGGGGAGGAGAGACCCAGTACTTC. Translating gives CASSWTGGGETQYF.

The rearrangement joins TRBV7-9 to TRBJ1-1; D unresolved. CDR3 size: 14 residues. Germline V gene sequence: CDR1 SEHNR, CDR2 FQNEAQ (reference sequence). V lost 4 bases, J lost 0 bases, and 9 bases lay in between. DNA for the CDR3: TGTGCCAGCAGCTCTATCGTCCTGAACACTGAAGCTTTCTTT. It translates to CASSSIVLNTEAFF.

There are many counts of this clonotype. The chain employs TRBV5-6 and TRBJ1-6; 8 positions agree with TRBD1. Germline loops: CDR1 SGHDT, CDR2 YYEEEE. Unmatched junction bases numbered 10, after V lost 4 bases and J lost 10 bases. The CDR3 is 15 residues long. The CDR3 sequence is CASSRYGTGESPLHF. The DNA for the CDR3 is TGTGCCAGCAGCCGGTACGGGACAGGCGAATCACCCCTCCACTTT.

The chain is built from TRBV7-9 and TRBJ1-1; 10 bases agree with TRBD1. V lost 4 bases, J lost 3 bases, and 5 bases stayed unmatched. CDR3 length: 15 residues. The germline V gene has CDR1 SEHNR and CDR2 FQNEAQ (reference sequence). CDR3 in amino acids: CASSWWGTGDTEAFF. The CDR3 DNA is TGTGCCAGCAGCTGGTGGGGGACAGGGGACACTGAAGCTTTCTTT. Variable domain in full (rest from reference TRBV7-9 and TRBJ1-1): DTGVSQNPRHKITKRGQNVTFRCDPISEHNRLYWYRQTLGQGPEFLTYFQNEAQLEKSRLLSDRFSAERPKGSFSTLEIQRTEQGDSAMYLCASSWWGTGDTEAFFGQGTRLTVV.

This clonotype turned up a few times. The chain has TRBV3-1 and TRBJ1-6; D possibly corresponds to TRBD1 (5 bases). Germline V gene data show CDR1 as LGHDT and CDR2 as YNNKEL (reference sequence). The CDR3 contains 13 residues. Trimming stripped 7 bases from V and 10 bases from J, with 14 bases between. CDR3 residues: CASTITAGSPLHF. The CDR3 coding sequence is TGTGCCAGCACCATAACAGCAGGGTCACCCCTCCACTTT.

This clonotype was counted only a few times. The chain uses TRBV6-2 or TRBV6-3 and TRBJ1-2, with D unclear. This CDR3 contains 12 residues. Germline CDR1 MNHEY, CDR2 SVGEGT. Trimming shortened V by 2 bases and J by 4 bases, and 5 bases separated the two germline ends. CDR3: CASSYDGYGYTF. The CDR3 nucleotides read TGTGCCAGCAGTTACGACGGCTATGGCTACACCTTC.

This chain joins TRBV2 and TRBJ2-5; TRBD2 agrees at 8 bases. CDR3 length equals 12 residues. The J segment lost 4 bases and the V segment lost 8 bases, leaving 3 bases of the junction unmatched. The germline CDR1 and CDR2 sequences are SNHLY and FYNNEI. CDR3 region: CASGGGRETQYF. The CDR3 coding sequence is TGTGCCAGCGGCGGGGGGAGAGAGACCCAGTACTTC.

The chain uses TRBV2 and TRBJ1-1; D remains ambiguous. Germline loops: CDR1 SNHLY, CDR2 FYNNEI. V gave up 6 bases and J gave up 0 bases, with 8 bases separating them. The CDR3 length is 13 residues. The CDR3 loop reads CASSGEVNTEAFF. The CDR3 bases are TGTGCCAGCAGCGGGGAAGTGAACACTGAAGCTTTCTTT.

The chain employs TRBV5-4 and TRBJ1-1; maybe TRBD1 (5 bases). The CDR3 runs to 14 residues. Trimming pared 1 base from V and 3 bases from J, leaving 10 bases between. Germline V gene sequence: CDR1 SGHNT, CDR2 YYREEE (reference sequence). The CDR3 sequence: CASSLLGRDTEAFF. The DNA of the CDR3 is TGTGCCAGCAGCTTGTTGGGCAGGGACACTGAAGCTTTCTTT. The full variable domain, completed using reference TRBV5-4 and TRBJ1-1, is ETGVTQSPTHLIKTRGQQVTLRCSSQSGHNTVSWYQQALGQGPQFIFQYYREEENGRGNFPPRFSGLQFPNYSSELNVNALELDDSALYLCASSLLGRDTEAFFGQGTRLTVV.